This TCR beta chain stems from a study of shared clonotypes between healthy human individuals. Study information: Every donor yielded three CD4 naive, three CD4 memory, two CD8 naive and one CD8 memory plate.

Overall study results and limits: Rarefaction revealed incomplete sorted-subset sequencing despite large depth. Clonotypes which were not shared had lower generation probabilities than clonotypes that all four donors shared.

The J segment lost 6 bases and the V segment lost 5 bases, leaving 9 bases of the junction unmatched. This CDR3 comprises 16 residues. CDR1 SEHNR and CDR2 FQNEAQ come from the germline V gene (reference sequence). Positively selected for CCR7, the CD45RO-negative cells used as naive CD8 cells excluded terminally differentiated effector memory CD45RA+ cells. On this clone: The target antigen is unknown.

A deep-level run was used for the assay. The repertoire was sequenced with immunoSEQ multiplex PCR; TCRdb's copy has only in-frame clones and lacks some. Of about 2.1 million clones listed, around 95% are singletons. The sequence was collected from a man aged 18 to 29 in good health. Some clones in this sample may be carry-over from other donors' samples. Sequencing input: naive CD8+ T cells from PBMCs. V gene TRBV7-9 combines with J gene TRBJ2-7; 14 bases match TRBD2. The CDR3 sequence: CASSPSGLAGGIEQYF. CDR3 bases: TGTGCCAGCAGCCCTAGCGGACTAGCGGGAGGCATCGAGCAGTACTTC.